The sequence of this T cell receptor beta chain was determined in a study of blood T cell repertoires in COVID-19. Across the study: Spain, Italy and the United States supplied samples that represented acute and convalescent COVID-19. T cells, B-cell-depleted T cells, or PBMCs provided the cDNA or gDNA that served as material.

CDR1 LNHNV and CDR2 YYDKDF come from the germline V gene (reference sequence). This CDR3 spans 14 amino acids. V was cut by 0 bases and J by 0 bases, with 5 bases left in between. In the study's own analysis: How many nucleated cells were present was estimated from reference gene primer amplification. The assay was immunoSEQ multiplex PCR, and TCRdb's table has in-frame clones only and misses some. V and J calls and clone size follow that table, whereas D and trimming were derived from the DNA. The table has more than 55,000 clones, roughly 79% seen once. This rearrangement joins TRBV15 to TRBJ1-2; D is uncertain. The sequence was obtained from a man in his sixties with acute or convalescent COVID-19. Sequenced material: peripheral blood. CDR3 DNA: TGTGCCACCAGCAGAGAATATACTAACTATGGCTACACCTTC. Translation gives CATSREYTNYGYTF.